These T cell receptor beta chains were read from a single sample in a study of cytomegalovirus exposure and HLA in healthy donors. Some clones are missing from TCRdb's copy, which holds only in-frame ones; the method was immunoSEQ multiplex PCR. The data contain more than 140,000 clones, over 60% of them singletons. Sequences were obtained from PBMCs. These receptors were collected from a woman in her thirties in good health and CMV-seropositive. Both conserved end residues are part of each CDR3. D genes are given only for firm matches. A clone size is listed for some rows: how often the clone was seen (once, few, many), or a class if it is expanded.

clone_size j_call v_call d_call cdr3_aa cdr3_nt
. TRBJ2-1 TRBV5-1 . CASMDSYNEQFF TGCGCCAGCATGGACAGCTACAATGAGCAGTTCTTC
. TRBJ1-2 TRBV5-8 . CASSQVWGPYGYTF TGTGCCAGCAGCCAAGTCTGGGGCCCCTATGGCTACACCTTC
once TRBJ2-7 TRBV6-1 . CASSDRASPYEQYF TGTGCCAGCAGTGACAGGGCATCCCCCTACGAGCAGTACTTC
. TRBJ1-1 TRBV27 . CASSWAGSVTEAFF TGTGCCAGCAGTTGGGCAGGGTCGGTCACTGAAGCTTTCTTT
. TRBJ2-2 TRBV28 . CASSLLGTPIGELFF TGTGCCAGCAGTTTATTAGGGACTCCAATCGGGGAGCTGTTTTTT
few TRBJ1-4 TRBV6-1 TRBD1 CASRLLTGLVGKLFF TGTGCCAGCAGATTATTGACAGGGTTGGTCGGAAAACTGTTTTTT
. TRBJ1-4 TRBV11-2 . CASSRHAIGQSTNEKLFF TGTGCCAGCAGCCGGCACGCCATTGGACAGTCAACTAATGAAAAACTGTTTTTT
. TRBJ1-1 TRBV19 . CASSMEYRSAFF TGTGCCAGTAGTATGGAGTATCGGTCAGCTTTCTTT
once TRBJ1-1 TRBV20-1 . CSARYVTEAFF TGCAGTGCGAGGTATGTTACTGAAGCTTTCTTT
. TRBJ2-6 TRBV7-3 . CASSPSRVSGANVLTF TGTGCCAGCAGCCCCTCCCGGGTCTCTGGGGCCAACGTCCTGACTTTC
. TRBJ2-7 TRBV6-1 . CASSGVMEGSWQYF TGTGCCAGCAGTGGAGTGATGGAGGGGTCGTGGCAGTACTTC
. TRBJ1-2 TRBV27 . CASSWGVGYGYTF TGTGCCAGCAGTTGGGGGGTGGGCTATGGCTACACCTTC
few TRBJ2-7 TRBV18 . CASSPPFNSYEQYF TGTGCCAGCTCACCACCGTTCAACTCCTACGAGCAGTACTTC
. TRBJ1-2 TRBV29-1 . CSVEPMTENYGYTF TGCAGCGTCGAGCCCATGACAGAAAACTATGGCTACACCTTC
. TRBJ1-4 TRBV9 . CASSPQGANEKLFF TGTGCCAGCAGCCCACAGGGTGCTAATGAAAAACTGTTTTTT
once TRBJ1-1 TRBV28 . CASSPTPGEAFF TGTGCCAGCAGTCCTACCCCCGGTGAAGCTTTCTTT
. TRBJ2-3 TRBV28 TRBD1 CASSLTQDRSSYF TGTGCCAGCAGTTTGACTCAGGACAGGAGTTCTTATTTT
. TRBJ1-1 TRBV2 TRBD1 CASREQGSTEAFF TGTGCCAGCAGAGAACAGGGGAGTACTGAAGCTTTCTTT
few TRBJ2-1 TRBV7-2 . CASRIDRSYNEQFF TGTGCCAGCAGGATCGACAGGTCCTACAATGAGCAGTTCTTC
. TRBJ2-3 TRBV7-7 TRBD2 CASSLGAGPTDTQYF TGTGCTAGCAGCTTGGGAGCGGGGCCCACAGATACGCAGTATTTT
. TRBJ1-5 TRBV5-1 . CASSAWTDEPQHF TGCGCCAGCAGCGCCTGGACAGACGAGCCCCAGCATTTT
. TRBJ2-2 TRBV10-1 TRBD2 CASSQDLPGLGTGELFF TGCGCCAGCAGCCAAGACCTACCGGGACTAGGGACCGGGGAGCTGTTTTTT
. TRBJ1-1 TRBV18 . CASSPGGANTEAFF TGTGCCAGCTCGCCGGGCGGGGCGAACACTGAAGCTTTCTTT
. TRBJ2-7 TRBV2 TRBD2 CASGFWRESNEQYF TGTGCCAGCGGGTTTTGGCGGGAGAGTAACGAGCAGTACTTC
few TRBJ1-2 TRBV7-9 . CASSLKVQGIYGYTF TGTGCCAGCAGCTTAAAGGTCCAGGGAATTTATGGCTACACCTTC
. TRBJ1-2 TRBV6-5 . CASAPANYGYTF TGTGCCAGCGCGCCCGCTAACTATGGCTACACCTTC
. TRBJ1-1 TRBV5-5 . CASSLEGGTEAFF TGTGCCAGCAGCTTAGAGGGGGGGACTGAAGCTTTCTTT
few TRBJ2-5 TRBV5-1 . CASSPGGSRETQYF TGCGCCAGCAGCCCTGGGGGGTCTAGAGAGACCCAGTACTTC
. TRBJ1-4 TRBV5-1 . CASSFQGWANEKLFF TGCGCCAGCAGCTTCCAGGGGTGGGCTAATGAAAAACTGTTTTTT
. TRBJ1-1 TRBV29-1 . CSVESPVAENTEAFF TGCAGCGTTGAATCGCCCGTGGCGGAGAACACTGAAGCTTTCTTT
. TRBJ2-3 TRBV29-1 . CSGGRGTDTQYF TGCAGCGGGGGGCGGGGGACAGATACGCAGTATTTT
. TRBJ1-2 TRBV25-1 . CASSAGGRGGYTF TGTGCCAGCAGTGCGGGGGGCAGGGGCGGCTACACCTTC
. TRBJ1-2 TRBV5-1 . CASSPTEYGYTF TGCGCCAGCAGCCCTACAGAGTATGGCTACACCTTC
. TRBJ1-1 TRBV11-2 . CASSGYGNLNTEAFF TGTGCCAGCAGCGGGTACGGGAACCTGAACACTGAAGCTTTCTTT
. TRBJ2-7 TRBV5-1 . CASSLARGGGLSSYEQYF TGCGCCAGCAGCTTGGCCCGCGGAGGAGGGCTTTCCTCCTACGAGCAGTACTTC
. TRBJ2-7 TRBV27 TRBD1 CASSSSGTGWYEQYF TGTGCCAGCAGCTCTTCCGGGACAGGGTGGTACGAGCAGTACTTC
. TRBJ2-7 TRBV19 TRBD1 CASSRGQTYEQYF TGTGCCAGTAGTAGGGGACAGACCTACGAGCAGTACTTC
. TRBJ1-2 TRBV5-1 . CASSLGAPDDGYTF TGCGCCAGCAGCCTAGGGGCTCCGGATGATGGCTACACCTTC
. TRBJ1-2 TRBV29-1 . CSVGQSYGYTF TGCAGCGTTGGACAGTCTTACGGCTACACCTTC
. TRBJ2-3 TRBV7-3 TRBD2 CASSLTGGGTDTQYF TGTGCCAGCAGCTTAACCGGGGGGGGCACAGATACGCAGTATTTT
. TRBJ2-7 TRBV25-1 . CASRGVGGFAYEQYF TGTGCCAGCAGGGGGGTTGGAGGGTTTGCCTACGAGCAGTACTTC
. TRBJ2-5 TRBV29-1 . CSVVAAQETQYF TGCAGCGTAGTAGCGGCTCAAGAGACCCAGTACTTC
. TRBJ1-3 TRBV6-6 . CASSYSRGGNTIYF TGTGCCAGCAGTTACTCCAGGGGAGGAAACACCATATATTTT
. TRBJ2-7 TRBV6-1 TRBD2 CASRTSGGSYEQYF TGTGCCAGCCGGACTAGCGGGGGCTCCTACGAGCAGTACTTC
. TRBJ1-2 TRBV28 TRBD1 CASSFPLPGGAGGYTF TGTGCCAGCAGTTTTCCCTTGCCAGGGGGCGCGGGGGGCTACACCTTC
. TRBJ1-5 TRBV5-5 . CASSFYSNQPQHF TGTGCCAGCAGCTTCTATAGCAATCAGCCCCAGCATTTT
. TRBJ1-4 TRBV28 . CASTPLALNEKLFF TGTGCCAGCACCCCTTTGGCCCTTAATGAAAAACTGTTTTTT
. TRBJ1-5 TRBV27 . CASSTHDGGVQPQHF TGTGCCAGCAGTACCCACGACGGAGGGGTACAGCCCCAGCATTTT
. TRBJ2-7 TRBV12-2 . CASRGPVGTSGPLTYEQYF TGTGCAAGTCGCGGCCCGGTCGGGACTAGCGGGCCTCTGACCTACGAGCAGTACTTC
. TRBJ2-7 TRBV5-6 TRBD2 CASTQAGTPYEQYF TGTGCCAGCACCCAAGCGGGAACCCCCTACGAGCAGTACTTC
once TRBJ2-7 TRBV7-9 TRBD2 CASSGSGRGSYEQYF TGTGCCAGCAGCGGAAGCGGGAGAGGCTCCTACGAGCAGTACTTC
few TRBJ2-7 TRBV15 TRBD2 CATSFGTMPSYEQYF TGTGCCACGTCCTTCGGGACTATGCCTTCCTACGAGCAGTACTTC
few TRBJ2-2 TRBV5-1 . CASRYGSTRPGELFF TGCGCCAGCAGGTACGGGTCCACAAGACCCGGGGAGCTGTTTTTT
. TRBJ2-1 TRBV7-3 TRBD2 CASSSPIGLAGPTYNEQFF TGTGCCAGCAGCTCCCCCATTGGCCTAGCGGGGCCAACCTACAATGAGCAGTTCTTC